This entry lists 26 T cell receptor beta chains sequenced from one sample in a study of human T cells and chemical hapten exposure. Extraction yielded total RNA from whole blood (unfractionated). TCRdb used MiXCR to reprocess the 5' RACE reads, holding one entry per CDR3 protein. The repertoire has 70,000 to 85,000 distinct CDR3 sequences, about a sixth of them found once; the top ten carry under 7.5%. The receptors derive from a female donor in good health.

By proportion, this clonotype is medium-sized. CDR3 DNA sequence: TGTGCCAGCGGCCCTGAGCGCAGATCCACTTCACCCCTCCACTTT. Its translation is CASGPERRSTSPLHF. V is TRBV27 and J is TRBJ1-6; D gene ambiguous. The V end lost 8 bases, the J end lost 9 bases, and 20 bases lay between the germline ends. Germline lookup yields CDR1 MNHEY and CDR2 SMNVEV (reference sequence). This CDR3 comprises 15 residues.

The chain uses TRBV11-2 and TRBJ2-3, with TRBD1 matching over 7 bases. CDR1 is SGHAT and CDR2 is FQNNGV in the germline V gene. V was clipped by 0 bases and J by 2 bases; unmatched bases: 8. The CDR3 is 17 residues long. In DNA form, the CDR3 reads TGTGCCAGCAGCTTAGAGCCGGGACAGACGAACACAGATACGCAGTATTTT. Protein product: CASSLEPGQTNTDTQYF.

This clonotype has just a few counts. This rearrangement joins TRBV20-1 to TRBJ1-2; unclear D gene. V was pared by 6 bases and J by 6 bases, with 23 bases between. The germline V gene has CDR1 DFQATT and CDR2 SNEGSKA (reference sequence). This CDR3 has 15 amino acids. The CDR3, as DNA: TGCAGTGCCCCGAGGCAGGACCGAAGTGAAAATGGCTACACCTTC. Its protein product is CSAPRQDRSENGYTF.

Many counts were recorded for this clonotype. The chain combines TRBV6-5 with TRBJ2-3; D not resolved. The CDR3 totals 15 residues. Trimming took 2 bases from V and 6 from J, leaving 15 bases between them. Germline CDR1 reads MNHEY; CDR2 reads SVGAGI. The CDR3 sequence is CASSYSRQRADTQYF. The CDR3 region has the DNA TGTGCCAGCAGTTACAGTCGGCAGCGCGCCGATACGCAGTATTTT.

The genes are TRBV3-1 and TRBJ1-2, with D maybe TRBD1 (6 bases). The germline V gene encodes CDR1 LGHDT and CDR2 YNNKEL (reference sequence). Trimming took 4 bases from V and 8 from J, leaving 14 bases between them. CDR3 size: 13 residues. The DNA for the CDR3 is TGTGCCAGCAGCCCGGGACACGGTGTCGGCTACACCTTC. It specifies CASSPGHGVGYTF.

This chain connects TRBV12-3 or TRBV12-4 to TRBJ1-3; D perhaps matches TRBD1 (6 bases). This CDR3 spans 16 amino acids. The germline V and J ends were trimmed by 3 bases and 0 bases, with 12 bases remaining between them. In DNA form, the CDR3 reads TGTGCCAGCAGTTTTTGGGGGGCTGGCTCTGGAAACACCATATATTTT. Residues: CASSFWGAGSGNTIYF.

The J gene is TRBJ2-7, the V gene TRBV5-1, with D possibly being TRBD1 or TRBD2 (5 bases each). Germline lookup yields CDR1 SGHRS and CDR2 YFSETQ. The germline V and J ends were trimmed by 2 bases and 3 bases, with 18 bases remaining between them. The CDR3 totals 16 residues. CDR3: CASSLGTGTMDYEQYF. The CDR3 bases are TGCGCCAGCAGCTTAGGGACCGGGACGATGGACTACGAGCAGTACTTC.

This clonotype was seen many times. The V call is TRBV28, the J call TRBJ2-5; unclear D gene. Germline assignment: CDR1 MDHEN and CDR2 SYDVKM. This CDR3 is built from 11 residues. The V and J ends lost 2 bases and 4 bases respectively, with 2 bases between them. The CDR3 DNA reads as TGTGCCAGCAGTTTAAGAGAGACCCAGTACTTC. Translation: CASSLRETQYF.

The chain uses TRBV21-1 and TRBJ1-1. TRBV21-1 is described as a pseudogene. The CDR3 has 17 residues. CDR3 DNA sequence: TGTGCCAGCACCAGGAAGTCCGGCGGCCTCCCCCGAACTGAAGCTTTCTTT. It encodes CASTRKSGGLPRTEAFF.

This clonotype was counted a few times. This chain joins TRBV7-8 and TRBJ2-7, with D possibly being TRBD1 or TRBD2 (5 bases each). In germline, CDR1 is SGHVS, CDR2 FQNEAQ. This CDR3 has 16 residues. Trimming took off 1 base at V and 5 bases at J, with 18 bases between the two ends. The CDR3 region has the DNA TGTGCCAGCAGCTTAGAGGGCGGGCTACAAGGGGACGAGCAGTACTTC. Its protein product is CASSLEGGLQGDEQYF.

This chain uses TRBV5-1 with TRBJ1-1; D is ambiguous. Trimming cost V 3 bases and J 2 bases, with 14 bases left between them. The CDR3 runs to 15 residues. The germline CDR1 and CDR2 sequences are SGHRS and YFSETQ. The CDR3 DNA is TGCGCCAGCAGCTCTGACGAGTCGATAAACACTGAAGCTTTCTTT. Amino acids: CASSSDESINTEAFF.

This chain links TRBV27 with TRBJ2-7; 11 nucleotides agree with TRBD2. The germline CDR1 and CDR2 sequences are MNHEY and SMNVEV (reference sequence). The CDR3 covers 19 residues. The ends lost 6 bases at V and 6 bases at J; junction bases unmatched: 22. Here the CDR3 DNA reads TGTGCCAGCAGCCTAACTGGGACTAGCGGAGCCCCATATCTTTCCGAGCAGTACTTC. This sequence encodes CASSLTGTSGAPYLSEQYF.

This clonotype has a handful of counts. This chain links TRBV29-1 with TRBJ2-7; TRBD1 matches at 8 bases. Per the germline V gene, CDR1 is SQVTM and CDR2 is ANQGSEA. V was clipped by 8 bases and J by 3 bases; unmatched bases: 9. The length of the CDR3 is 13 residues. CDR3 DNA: TGCAGCATTCCTGGGACAGGAATCTACGAGCAGTACTTC. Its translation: CSIPGTGIYEQYF.

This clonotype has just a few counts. The CDR3, as DNA: TGTGCCAGCAGTGAAATCTACGAGCAGTACTTC. Residues: CASSEIYEQYF. The chain recombines TRBV2 with TRBJ2-7; no firm D call. V was shortened by 2 bases and J by 3 bases, with 2 bases between the two germline ends. Germline values: CDR1 SNHLY, CDR2 FYNNEI. The CDR3 has 11 amino acids. Filled out from reference TRBV2 and TRBJ2-7, the complete variable domain reads EPEVTQTPSHQVTQMGQEVILRCVPISNHLYFYWYRQILGQKVEFLVSFYNNEISEKSEIFDDQFSVERPDGSNFTLKIRSTKLEDSAMYFCASSEIYEQYFGPGTRLTVT.

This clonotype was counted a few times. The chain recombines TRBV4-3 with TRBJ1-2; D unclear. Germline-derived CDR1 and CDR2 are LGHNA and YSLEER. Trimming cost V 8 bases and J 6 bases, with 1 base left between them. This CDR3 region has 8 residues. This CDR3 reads CASDGYTF. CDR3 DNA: TGCGCCAGCGATGGCTACACCTTC.

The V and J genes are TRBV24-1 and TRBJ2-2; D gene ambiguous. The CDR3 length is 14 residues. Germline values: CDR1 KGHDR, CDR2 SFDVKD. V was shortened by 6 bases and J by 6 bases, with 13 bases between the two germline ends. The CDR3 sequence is CATSPDYLAGELFF. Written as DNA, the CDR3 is TGTGCCACCAGTCCCGATTACCTGGCCGGGGAGCTGTTTTTT.

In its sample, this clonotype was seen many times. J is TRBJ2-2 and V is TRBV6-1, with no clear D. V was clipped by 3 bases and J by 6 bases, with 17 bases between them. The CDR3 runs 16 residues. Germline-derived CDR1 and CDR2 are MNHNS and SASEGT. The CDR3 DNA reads TGTGCCAGCAGTGATCGGCAGGCTAGAGGCGCCGGGGAGCTGTTTTTT. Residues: CASSDRQARGAGELFF.

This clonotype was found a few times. The CDR3 loop is CASSLGLAGGFYNEQFF. In DNA, the CDR3 is TGTGCCAGCAGCTTGGGACTAGCGGGGGGGTTTTACAATGAGCAGTTCTTC. This rearrangement joins TRBV9 to TRBJ2-1; 16 bases align to TRBD2. The germline gives CDR1 SGDLS, CDR2 YYNGEE. V was clipped by 4 bases and J by 4 bases; unmatched bases: 5. The CDR3 has 17 residues.

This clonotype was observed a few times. The CDR3 loop reads CASSSGTSGGAPDTQYF. CDR3 DNA: TGTGCCAGCAGTTCTGGGACTAGCGGGGGGGCCCCAGATACGCAGTATTTT. The chain combines TRBV12-3 or TRBV12-4 with TRBJ2-3, with 16 bases identical to TRBD2. V lost 4 bases to trimming and J lost 4 bases; unmatched junction nucleotides: 5. There are 17 residues in the CDR3.

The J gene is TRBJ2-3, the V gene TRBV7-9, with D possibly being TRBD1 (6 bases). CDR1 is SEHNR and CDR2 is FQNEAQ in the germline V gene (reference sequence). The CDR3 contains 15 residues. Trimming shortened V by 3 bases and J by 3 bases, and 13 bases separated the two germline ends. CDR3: CASSFGQLTTDTQYF. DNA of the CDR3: TGTGCCAGCAGCTTCGGACAGCTCACTACAGATACGCAGTATTTT.

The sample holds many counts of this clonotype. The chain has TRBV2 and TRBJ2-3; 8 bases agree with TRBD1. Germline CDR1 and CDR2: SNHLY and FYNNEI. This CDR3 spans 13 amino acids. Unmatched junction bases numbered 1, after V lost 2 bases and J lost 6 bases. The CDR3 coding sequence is TGTGCCAGCAGTGAACAGGGGGCGGATACGCAGTATTTT. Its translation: CASSEQGADTQYF.

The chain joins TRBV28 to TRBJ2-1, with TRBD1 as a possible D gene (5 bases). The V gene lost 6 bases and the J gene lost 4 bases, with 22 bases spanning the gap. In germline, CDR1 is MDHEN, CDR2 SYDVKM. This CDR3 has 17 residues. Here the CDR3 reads CASSPAGLRDAYNEQFF. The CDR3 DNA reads TGTGCCAGCAGCCCCGCCGGGCTCAGGGATGCATACAATGAGCAGTTCTTC.

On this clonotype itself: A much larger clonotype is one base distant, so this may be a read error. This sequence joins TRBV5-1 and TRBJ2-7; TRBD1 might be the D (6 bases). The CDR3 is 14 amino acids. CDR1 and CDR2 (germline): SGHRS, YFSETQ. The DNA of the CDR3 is TGCGCCAGCAGCTTTACTAGGGGGAAGGACGAGCAGAACTTC. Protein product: CASSFTRGKDEQNF.

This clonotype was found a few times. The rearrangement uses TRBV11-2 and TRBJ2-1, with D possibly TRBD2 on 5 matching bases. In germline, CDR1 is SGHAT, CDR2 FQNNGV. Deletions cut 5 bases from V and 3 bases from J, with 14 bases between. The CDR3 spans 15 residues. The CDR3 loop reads CASSPSPGDYNEQFF. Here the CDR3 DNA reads TGTGCCAGCAGCCCCAGCCCCGGGGACTACAATGAGCAGTTCTTC.

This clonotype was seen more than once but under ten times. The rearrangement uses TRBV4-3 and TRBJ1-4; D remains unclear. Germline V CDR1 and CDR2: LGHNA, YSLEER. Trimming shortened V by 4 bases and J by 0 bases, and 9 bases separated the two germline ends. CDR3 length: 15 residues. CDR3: CASSPETTTNEKLFF. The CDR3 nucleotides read TGCGCCAGCAGCCCGGAAACCACAACTAATGAAAAACTGTTTTTT.

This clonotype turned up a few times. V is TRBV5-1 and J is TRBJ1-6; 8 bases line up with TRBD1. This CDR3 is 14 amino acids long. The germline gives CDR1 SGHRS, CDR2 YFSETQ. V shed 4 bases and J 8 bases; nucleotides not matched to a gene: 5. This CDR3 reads CASSPGQGYSPLHF. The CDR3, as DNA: TGCGCCAGCAGCCCCGGACAGGGCTATTCACCCCTCCACTTT.